Listed here are 13 T cell receptor beta chains from one sample, sequenced in a study of cytomegalovirus exposure and HLA in healthy donors. The PCR had 60 Vbeta and 13 Jbeta primers. Using immunoSEQ multiplex PCR, the repertoire was profiled, and TCRdb retains in-frame clones only, with some absent. In the table there are 120,000 or so clones, approximately 80% of which are singletons. Sequencing input: PBMCs. These receptors were taken from a man in his fifties or sixties in good health and CMV-seronegative.

In the case of this clone: The identical CDR3 is also encoded by other nucleotide sequences in the sample. This rearrangement joins TRBV19 to TRBJ1-5; TRBD1 aligns across 9 bases. CDR3 length: 13 amino acids. Germline trimming cut 7 bases from V and 7 bases from J; bases unmatched to any gene: 5. The germline gives CDR1 LNHDA, CDR2 SQIVND (reference sequence). The CDR3 loop reads CASTTGGVQPQHF. For the CDR3, the DNA is TGTGCCAGTACCACAGGGGGCGTGCAGCCCCAGCATTTT.

This chain uses TRBV11-2 with TRBJ1-4; TRBD1 agrees at 8 bases. This CDR3 comprises 15 residues. With V trimmed by 3 bases and J by 7 bases, 7 bases remained unmatched. CDR1 and CDR2 (germline): SGHAT, FQNNGV. This chain's CDR3 is CASSFSRGPSEKLFF. CDR3 bases: TGTGCCAGCAGCTTTAGCAGGGGGCCTAGTGAAAAACTGTTTTTT.

This clone was found a few times. The chain carries TRBV19 and TRBJ1-5; D is undetermined. The V end was cut by 5 bases, the J end by 1 base, with 9 bases between. The germline V gene has CDR1 LNHDA and CDR2 SQIVND (reference sequence). CDR3 length equals 14 residues. The CDR3 spells CASSFLESNQPQHF. CDR3 DNA: TGTGCCAGTAGTTTCCTTGAGAGCAATCAGCCCCAGCATTTT.

The chain links TRBV28 to TRBJ1-1, with D possibly matching TRBD1 (6 bases). V shed 8 bases and J shed 4 bases, with 11 bases lying between them. Germline V lookup: CDR1 MDHEN, CDR2 SYDVKM. The CDR3 length is 12 residues. The CDR3 nucleotides read TGTGCCAGCTGCGGGGGGCCCACTGAAGCTTTCTTT. This encodes CASCGGPTEAFF.

This chain uses TRBV5-4 with TRBJ2-3, with D maybe TRBD2 (7 bases). This CDR3 comprises 17 residues. The germline V and J ends were trimmed by 0 bases and 3 bases, with 17 bases remaining between them. CDR1 and CDR2 (germline): SGHNT, YYREEE (reference sequence). CDR3 DNA: TGTGCCAGCAGCTTGGGGTGGGGGGGCCTTGGGACAGATACGCAGTATTTT. Translated: CASSLGWGGLGTDTQYF.

CDR3 nucleotides: TGTGCCAGCAGCGGAGGTCCGGGACATTTTAATTCACCCCTCCACTTT. Its protein product is CASSGGPGHFNSPLHF. The chain recombines TRBV6-6 with TRBJ1-6; D possibly corresponds to TRBD1 (6 bases). V gave up 6 bases and J gave up 6 bases, with 18 bases separating them. The CDR3 spans 16 residues. Germline CDR1 and CDR2: MNHNY and SVGAGI (reference sequence).

This clone has just a few counts. J is TRBJ2-7 and V is TRBV5-1; TRBD1 matches at 8 bases. The CDR3 runs 15 residues. CDR1 and CDR2 (germline): SGHRS, YFSETQ. Unmatched junction bases numbered 9, after V lost 4 bases and J lost 3 bases. The CDR3 nucleotides are TGCGCCAGCAGCCCCCGGACAGGGTCGTACTACGAGCAGTACTTC. Its translation: CASSPRTGSYYEQYF. The full variable domain, rest sourced from reference TRBV5-1 and TRBJ2-7, is KAGVTQTPRYLIKTRGQQVTLSCSPISGHRSVSWYQQTPGQGLQFLFEYFSETQRNKGNFPGRFSGRQFSNSRSEMNVSTLELGDSALYLCASSPRTGSYYEQYFGPGTRLTVT.

The rearrangement joins TRBV29-1 to TRBJ1-1; 8 bases fit TRBD1. This CDR3 contains 12 residues. Germline V gives CDR1 SQVTM, CDR2 ANQGSEA. V was clipped by 1 base and J by 6 bases; unmatched bases: 1. DNA for the CDR3: TGCAGCGTTGAAGGGACAGGGCCTGAAGCTTTCTTT. It is translated as CSVEGTGPEAFF.

This chain connects TRBV28 to TRBJ2-5; perhaps TRBD1 as D (5 bases). Per the germline V gene, CDR1 is MDHEN and CDR2 is SYDVKM. Trimming removed 4 bases at V and 4 bases at J, with 10 bases between. CDR3 size: 13 residues. The CDR3 here is CASSYRSLETQYF. The CDR3 bases are TGTGCCAGCAGTTACAGGAGTCTAGAGACCCAGTACTTC.

The chain carries TRBV27 and TRBJ2-7, with 11 bases that match TRBD2. The trim removed 3 bases at V and 5 bases at J, leaving 3 bases unmatched. CDR1 and CDR2 (germline): MNHEY, SMNVEV (reference sequence). This CDR3 is 14 amino acids long. The CDR3 loop is CASSFLAGGDEQYF. The CDR3 DNA follows: TGTGCCAGCAGTTTTCTAGCGGGGGGAGACGAGCAGTACTTC.

This chain connects TRBV6-1 to TRBJ1-5; 8 bases line up with TRBD1. This CDR3 comprises 17 residues. CDR1 and CDR2 (germline): MNHNS, SASEGT. The V gene end was trimmed by 1 base and the J gene end by 7 bases; junction bases not matched to a gene: 12. CDR3 protein: CASSEVRTGRSSQPQHF. CDR3 in DNA: TGTGCCAGCAGTGAAGTCAGGACAGGGAGGTCGAGCCAGCCCCAGCATTTT.

V and J are TRBV11-3 and TRBJ1-5; 7 bases line up with TRBD1. Germline loops: CDR1 SGHNT, CDR2 YENEEA. This CDR3 has 15 amino acids. V lost 4 bases, J lost 3 bases, and 6 bases stayed unmatched. DNA of the CDR3: TGTGCCAGCAGCTCACGCGGGACAGACAATCAGCCCCAGCATTTT. This encodes CASSSRGTDNQPQHF.

Here the CDR3 reads CASSPGVEQPQHF. The CDR3 DNA is TGTGCCAGCTCCCCTGGAGTCGAACAGCCCCAGCATTTT. V is TRBV18 and J is TRBJ1-5, with D hard to call. CDR3 length equals 13 residues. The V gene lost 6 bases and the J gene lost 7 bases, with 13 bases spanning the gap. Per the germline V gene, CDR1 is KGHSH and CDR2 is LQKENI.